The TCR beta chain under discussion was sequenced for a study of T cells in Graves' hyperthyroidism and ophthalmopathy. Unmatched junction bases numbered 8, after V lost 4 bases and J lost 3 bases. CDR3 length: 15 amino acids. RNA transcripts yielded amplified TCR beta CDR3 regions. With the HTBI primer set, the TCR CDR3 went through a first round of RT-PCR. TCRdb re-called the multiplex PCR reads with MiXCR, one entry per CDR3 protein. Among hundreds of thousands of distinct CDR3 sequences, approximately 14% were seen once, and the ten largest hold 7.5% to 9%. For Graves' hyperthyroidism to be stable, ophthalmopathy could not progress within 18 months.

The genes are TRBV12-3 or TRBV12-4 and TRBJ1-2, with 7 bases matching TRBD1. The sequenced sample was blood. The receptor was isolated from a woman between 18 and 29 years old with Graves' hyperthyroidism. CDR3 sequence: CASSSPDRDDYGYTF. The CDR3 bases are TGTGCCAGCAGTTCCCCAGACAGGGATGACTATGGCTACACCTTC.